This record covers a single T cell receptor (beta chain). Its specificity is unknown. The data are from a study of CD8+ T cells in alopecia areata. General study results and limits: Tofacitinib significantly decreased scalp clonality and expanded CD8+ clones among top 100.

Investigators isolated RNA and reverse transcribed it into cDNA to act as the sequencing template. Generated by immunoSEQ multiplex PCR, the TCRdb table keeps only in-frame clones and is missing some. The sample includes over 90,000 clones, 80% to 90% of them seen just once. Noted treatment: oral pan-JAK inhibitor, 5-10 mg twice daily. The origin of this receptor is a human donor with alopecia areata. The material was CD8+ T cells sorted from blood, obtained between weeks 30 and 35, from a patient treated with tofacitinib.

CDR3 protein: CASSSKTKNYGYTF. The CDR3 DNA is TGCGCCAGCAGCTCAAAGACAAAGAACTATGGCTACACCTTC. This chain connects TRBV5-1 to TRBJ1-2; no definite D call. This CDR3 has 14 amino acids. The germline CDR1 and CDR2 sequences are SGHRS and YFSETQ. Trimming took 3 bases from V and 2 from J, leaving 11 bases between them. The full variable domain, rest sourced from reference TRBV5-1 and TRBJ1-2, is KAGVTQTPRYLIKTRGQQVTLSCSPISGHRSVSWYQQTPGQGLQFLFEYFSETQRNKGNFPGRFSGRQFSNSRSEMNVSTLELGDSALYLCASSSKTKNYGYTFGSGTRLTVV.